This T cell receptor beta chain was found in a study of blood T cell repertoires in COVID-19. In the study overall: COVID-19 samples collected from the United States, Italy and Spain covered acute and convalescent phases. T cells, B-cell-depleted T cells, or PBMCs supplied cDNA or gDNA.

Original processing methods: Nucleated cell number was recorded as an estimate derived from reference gene primer amplification. The table came from immunoSEQ multiplex PCR; TCRdb's copy has only in-frame clones and leaves some out. The D gene and trimming were derived from the DNA, and the V and J assignments and clone size from that table. The sample includes fewer than 350,000 clones, around 84% of them seen just once. Recovered participants had two consecutive negative NP/OP PCR tests, healthcare professional clearance, or symptom resolution. Sequencing input: PBMCs or T cells enriched from blood (not recorded which). The sequence derives from a woman between 45 and 60 years old who had recovered from COVID-19.

For the CDR3, the DNA is TGTGCCAGCAGGCGGACACAGGGGGCGGGTGAAAAACTGTTTTTT. It yields the protein CASRRTQGAGEKLFF. The V call is TRBV6-5, the J call TRBJ1-4; 9 positions agree with TRBD1. Germline V gene data show CDR1 as MNHEY and CDR2 as SVGAGI. V was clipped by 6 bases and J by 7 bases; unmatched bases: 9. CDR3 size: 15 residues.